This TCR beta chain derives from a study of identical twins. Study-wide points: Insertions ran lower in abundant cord blood beta clonotypes, though not in memory repertoires.

Each CDR3 protein is one row after TCRdb ran MiXCR on the 5' RACE reads. The data show 450,000 or so distinct CDR3 sequences, with 13% to 15% seen just once and approximately 0.52% held by the top ten. This clonotype was seen a few times. Its antigen is currently unknown. V dropped 3 bases and J dropped 5; count of bases not matched to a gene: 11. The CDR3 is made up of 16 amino acids. Per the germline V gene, CDR1 is DFQATT and CDR2 is SNEGSKA (reference sequence). These data were also reused for a study on yellow fever vaccine responses in identical twins.

The chain recombines TRBV20-1 with TRBJ2-3; 10 bases are a match to TRBD2. This clonotype was obtained from a woman in her late teens or twenties in good health. Material: CD4+ T cells sorted from blood. CDR3 in amino acids: CSASPLAGAKGDTQYF. CDR3 in DNA: TGCAGTGCTAGTCCTCTAGCGGGAGCCAAGGGAGATACGCAGTATTTT.